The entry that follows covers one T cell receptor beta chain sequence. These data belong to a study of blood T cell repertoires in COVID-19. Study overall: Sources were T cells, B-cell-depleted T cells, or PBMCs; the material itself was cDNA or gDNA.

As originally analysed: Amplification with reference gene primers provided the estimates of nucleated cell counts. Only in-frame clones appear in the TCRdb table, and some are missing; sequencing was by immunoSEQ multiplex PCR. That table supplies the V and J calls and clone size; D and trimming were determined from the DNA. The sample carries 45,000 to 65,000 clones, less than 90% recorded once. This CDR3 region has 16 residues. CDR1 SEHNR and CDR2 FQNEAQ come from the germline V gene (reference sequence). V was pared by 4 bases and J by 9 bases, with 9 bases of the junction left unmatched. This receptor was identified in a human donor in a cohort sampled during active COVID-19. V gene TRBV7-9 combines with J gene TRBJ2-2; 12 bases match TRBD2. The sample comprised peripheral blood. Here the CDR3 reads CASSSGLAGTLWELFF. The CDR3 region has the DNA TGTGCCAGCAGCTCAGGACTAGCGGGGACCCTCTGGGAGCTGTTTTTT.